What follows are 28 T cell receptor beta chains derived from one specimen sequenced in a study of T cell changes during pregnancy in multiple sclerosis. Profiled with immunoSEQ multiplex PCR; TCRdb holds only in-frame clones, not every one. This sample has around 51,000 clones; just over 90% occur once, and the top ten carry 1.5% to 2%. The material was peripheral blood, obtained in the second trimester of pregnancy. The source of these receptors is a female donor with multiple sclerosis, enrolled in a pregnancy study.

This clone was detected only once. The rearrangement uses TRBV4-1 and TRBJ1-1; D remains ambiguous. Deletions cut 2 bases from V and 1 base from J, with 5 bases between. The CDR3 length is 13 residues. Germline CDR1 is MGHRA and CDR2 is YSYEKL. CDR3 coding DNA: TGCGCCAGCAGCCAAACTGAGAACACTGAAGCTTTCTTT. This encodes CASSQTENTEAFF.

The V and J genes are TRBV11-3 and TRBJ2-1, with TRBD2 matching over 7 bases. Germline assignment: CDR1 SGHNT and CDR2 YENEEA. This CDR3 contains 14 residues. V was pared by 6 bases and J by 3 bases, with 5 bases of the junction left unmatched. The CDR3 spells CASRPSGNYNEQFF. The CDR3 DNA sequence: TGTGCCAGCAGACCTAGCGGAAACTACAATGAGCAGTTCTTC.

V is TRBV4-3 and J is TRBJ1-1; D possibly corresponds to TRBD1 (5 bases). Trimming took 0 bases from V and 1 from J, leaving 9 bases between them. Germline-derived CDR1 and CDR2 are LGHNA and YSLEER. CDR3 size: 15 residues. CDR3: CASSQDRQPNTEAFF. For the CDR3, the DNA is TGCGCCAGCAGCCAAGATAGACAGCCGAACACTGAAGCTTTCTTT.

The chain combines TRBV6-6 with TRBJ2-1, with 9 bases matching TRBD1. Germline V gene sequence: CDR1 MNHNY, CDR2 SVGAGI (reference sequence). The CDR3 is 15 amino acids. V shed 2 bases and J 8 bases; nucleotides not matched to a gene: 7. DNA for the CDR3: TGTGCCAGCAGTTACCAGGACAGGGGTGACGATGAGCAGTTCTTC. Translation: CASSYQDRGDDEQFF.

The chain employs TRBV4-3 and TRBJ1-2; D gene uncertain. Deletions cut 0 bases from V and 4 bases from J, with 9 bases between. Germline V lookup: CDR1 LGHNA, CDR2 YSLEER. CDR3 length: 14 amino acids. The CDR3 sequence is CASSQDLNGYGYTF. The CDR3 DNA sequence: TGCGCCAGCAGCCAAGATTTAAACGGCTATGGCTACACCTTC.

The V and J genes are TRBV5-6 and TRBJ1-2; 7 bases fit TRBD1. Per the germline V gene, CDR1 is SGHDT and CDR2 is YYEEEE. The V segment lost 4 bases and the J segment 5 bases; nucleotides outside the gene matches: 8. This CDR3 region has 14 residues. The CDR3 DNA reads as TGTGCCAGCAGCCCCCGGGACAGCCAGTATGGCTACACCTTC. Protein product: CASSPRDSQYGYTF. The full variable domain, in which reference TRBV5-6 and TRBJ1-2 provide the parts outside the CDR3, is DAGVTQSPTHLIKTRGQQVTLRCSPKSGHDTVSWYQQALGQGPQFIFQYYEEEERQRGNFPDRFSGHQFPNYSSELNVNALLLGDSALYLCASSPRDSQYGYTFGSGTRLTVV.

The V and J genes are TRBV20-1 and TRBJ2-1; maybe TRBD2 (5 bases). This CDR3 spans 11 amino acids. Germline V gene data show CDR1 as DFQATT and CDR2 as SNEGSKA (reference sequence). Trimming took off 8 bases at V and 7 bases at J, with 12 bases between the two ends. The CDR3: CSPSSGNEQFF. In DNA form, the CDR3 reads TGCAGTCCAAGCAGCGGTAATGAGCAGTTCTTC.

This sequence joins TRBV7-9 and TRBJ1-3; 7 bases map to TRBD1. Losses at the gene ends were 4 bases for V and 3 bases for J; bases not matched to a gene: 9. From germline, CDR1 is SEHNR and CDR2 FQNEAQ (reference sequence). The CDR3 totals 16 residues. This CDR3 is CASSSGQPNHGNTIYF. The CDR3 bases are TGTGCCAGCAGCTCGGGACAGCCTAATCATGGAAACACCATATATTTT.

The chain carries TRBV7-9 and TRBJ2-1; maybe TRBD1 (6 bases). The germline V gene encodes CDR1 SEHNR and CDR2 FQNEAQ (reference sequence). Trimming shortened V by 5 bases and J by 2 bases, and 13 bases separated the two germline ends. The CDR3 runs to 15 residues. CDR3 amino acids: CASSPGQPTYNEQFF. As DNA, the CDR3 is TGTGCCAGCAGCCCGGGACAACCTACCTACAATGAGCAGTTCTTC. Full variable domain (outside the CDR3, taken from reference TRBV7-9 and TRBJ2-1): DTGVSQNPRHKITKRGQNVTFRCDPISEHNRLYWYRQTLGQGPEFLTYFQNEAQLEKSRLLSDRFSAERPKGSFSTLEIQRTEQGDSAMYLCASSPGQPTYNEQFFGPGTRLTVL.

The chain joins TRBV7-2 to TRBJ2-1; D not certain. V shed 2 bases and J shed 8 bases, with 16 bases lying between them. This CDR3 contains 15 residues. Germline V lookup: CDR1 SGHTA, CDR2 FQGNSA. DNA for the CDR3: TGTGCCAGCAGCTTATGGGCCCCGCTGGGCCATGAGCAGTTCTTC. Residues: CASSLWAPLGHEQFF. Complete variable domain (other parts from reference TRBV7-2 and TRBJ2-1): GAGVSQSPSNKVTEKGKDVELRCDPISGHTALYWYRQSLGQGLEFLIYFQGNSAPDKSGLPSDRFSAERTGGSVSTLTIQRTQQEDSAVYLCASSLWAPLGHEQFFGPGTRLTVL.

V usage is TRBV27 and J usage is TRBJ2-7; 9 bases match TRBD2. The germline gives CDR1 MNHEY, CDR2 SMNVEV (reference sequence). Unmatched junction bases numbered 1, after V lost 3 bases and J lost 1 base. There are 14 residues in the CDR3. The CDR3 loop reads CASSFSGSSYEQYF. The CDR3 DNA follows: TGTGCCAGCAGTTTTAGCGGGAGTTCCTACGAGCAGTACTTC.

V and J are TRBV21-1 and TRBJ1-2. TRBV21-1 is a pseudogene locus. The CDR3 loop spans 14 amino acids. This CDR3 reads CASIENGTNYGYTF. CDR3 DNA: TGTGCCAGCATCGAGAACGGTACTAACTATGGCTACACCTTC.

The rearrangement uses TRBV18 and TRBJ2-2; 10 bases agree with TRBD2. Per germline, CDR1 KGHSH and CDR2 LQKENI. The ends lost 2 bases at V and 0 bases at J; junction bases unmatched: 0. The CDR3 is 16 residues long. The chain's CDR3 is CASSPGTSANTGELFF. In DNA, the CDR3 is TGTGCCAGCTCACCAGGGACTAGCGCGAACACCGGGGAGCTGTTTTTT. The complete variable domain, with remaining parts taken from reference TRBV18 and TRBJ2-2, reads NAGVMQNPRHLVRRRGQEARLRCSPMKGHSHVYWYRQLPEEGLKFMVYLQKENIIDESGMPKERFSAEFPKEGPSILRIQQVVRGDSAAYFCASSPGTSANTGELFFGEGSRLTVL.

CDR3 residues: CASSKVGGDTQYF. The CDR3 bases are TGTGCCAGCAGCAAGGTGGGAGGTGATACGCAGTATTTT. The chain combines TRBV7-2 with TRBJ2-3, with a possible D match to TRBD2 (6 bases). Trimming cost V 5 bases and J 6 bases, with 12 bases left between them. Looked up from germline, CDR1 is SGHTA and CDR2 is FQGNSA. The CDR3 runs to 13 residues. Drawing the rest from reference TRBV7-2 and TRBJ2-3, the complete variable domain is GAGVSQSPSNKVTEKGKDVELRCDPISGHTALYWYRQSLGQGLEFLIYFQGNSAPDKSGLPSDRFSAERTGGSVSTLTIQRTQQEDSAVYLCASSKVGGDTQYFGPGTRLTVL.

The V gene is TRBV9, the J gene TRBJ1-1; 9 bases fit TRBD1. This CDR3 has 16 amino acids. Germline CDR1 is SGDLS and CDR2 is YYNGEE. J lost 1 base, V lost 3 bases, and 7 bases had no gene match. CDR3 DNA: TGTGCCAGCAGCGGGCAATCGGACAGGGGGAACACTGAAGCTTTCTTT. Protein product: CASSGQSDRGNTEAFF.

The CDR3 region has the DNA TGTGCCAGCAGCGTACGCGGGGACAGGGGATACAATGAGCAGTTCTTC. Its translation: CASSVRGDRGYNEQFF. The chain employs TRBV9 and TRBJ2-1; 10 nucleotides agree with TRBD1. The V gene's germline CDR1 is SGDLS and CDR2 YYNGEE. After removal of 1 base from V and 4 bases from J, the junction contained 5 bases not matched to a gene. The CDR3 runs to 16 residues.

The rearrangement uses TRBV15 and TRBJ2-1, with D uncertain. V lost 0 bases to trimming and J lost 9 bases, with 12 bases between them. The CDR3 has 14 amino acids. Germline V gene lookup returns CDR1 LNHNV and CDR2 YYDKDF (reference sequence). CDR3 sequence: CATSREGLPIEQFF. The CDR3 DNA sequence: TGTGCCACCAGCAGAGAGGGCCTTCCAATTGAGCAGTTCTTC.

The CDR3 DNA reads TGTGCCAGCTCCGATAGGGGGCAAGGAGAGACCCAGTACTTC. Its protein product is CASSDRGQGETQYF. V is TRBV18 and J is TRBJ2-5; 7 positions match TRBD1. Germline-derived CDR1 and CDR2 are KGHSH and LQKENI. V was pared by 6 bases and J by 4 bases, with 8 bases of the junction left unmatched. The CDR3 runs 14 residues.

The rearrangement uses TRBV5-1 and TRBJ2-1, with 8 bases aligning to TRBD1. Germline values: CDR1 SGHRS, CDR2 YFSETQ. This CDR3 region has 13 residues. The V segment lost 4 bases and the J segment 7 bases; nucleotides outside the gene matches: 4. The CDR3 coding sequence is TGCGCCAGCAGCGAGGGACAGGTAAATGAGCAGTTCTTC. This codes for CASSEGQVNEQFF.

V usage is TRBV19 and J usage is TRBJ2-5; tentatively, D is TRBD2 (7 bases). In germline, CDR1 is LNHDA, CDR2 SQIVND (reference sequence). This CDR3 spans 14 amino acids. The V end lost 10 bases, the J end lost 4 bases, and 19 bases lay between the germline ends. This CDR3 reads CATRGGGPVETQYF. CDR3 sequence (DNA): TGTGCCACCAGAGGGGGAGGGCCCGTAGAGACCCAGTACTTC.

This chain uses TRBV9 with TRBJ1-1; maybe TRBD1 (6 bases). Germline loops: CDR1 SGDLS, CDR2 YYNGEE. The germline V and J ends were trimmed by 2 bases and 0 bases, with 11 bases remaining between them. The CDR3 loop spans 15 amino acids. The CDR3 DNA reads as TGTGCCAGCAGCGTGGACAGAATCATGAACACTGAAGCTTTCTTT. This sequence encodes CASSVDRIMNTEAFF.

V and J are TRBV19 and TRBJ2-1; the match to TRBD2 covers 10 bases. V was clipped by 8 bases and J by 1 base; unmatched bases: 5. Germline assignment: CDR1 LNHDA and CDR2 SQIVND (reference sequence). The CDR3 contains 15 residues. CDR3 loop: CASQVLAGSYNEQFF. CDR3 in DNA: TGTGCCAGTCAAGTACTAGCGGGATCCTACAATGAGCAGTTCTTC. The variable domain in full, with the rest retrieved from reference TRBV19 and TRBJ2-1, is DGGITQSPKYLFRKEGQNVTLSCEQNLNHDAMYWYRQDPGQGLRLIYYSQIVNDFQKGDIAEGYSVSREKKESFPLTVTSAQKNPTAFYLCASQVLAGSYNEQFFGPGTRLTVL.

The chain has TRBV6-6 and TRBJ2-1; D remains ambiguous. The V gene's germline CDR1 is MNHNY and CDR2 SVGAGI (reference sequence). Deletions cut 2 bases from V and 5 bases from J, with 10 bases between. The CDR3 sequence is 14 residues long. This CDR3 reads CASSYGTADNEQFF. The CDR3 DNA reads TGTGCCAGCAGTTACGGCACAGCCGACAATGAGCAGTTCTTC.

The rearrangement uses TRBV19 and TRBJ2-2; 7 bases agree with TRBD1. Germline lookup yields CDR1 LNHDA and CDR2 SQIVND (reference sequence). CDR3 length: 15 residues. J lost 0 bases, V lost 6 bases, and 4 bases had no gene match. CDR3 in DNA: TGTGCCAGTAGCCCCGACAGGGCGAACACCGGGGAGCTGTTTTTT. Encoded protein: CASSPDRANTGELFF. The whole variable domain, remainder taken from reference TRBV19 and TRBJ2-2, is DGGITQSPKYLFRKEGQNVTLSCEQNLNHDAMYWYRQDPGQGLRLIYYSQIVNDFQKGDIAEGYSVSREKKESFPLTVTSAQKNPTAFYLCASSPDRANTGELFFGEGSRLTVL.

This clone was recorded once. The chain links TRBV30 to TRBJ1-1, with D hard to call. Germline values: CDR1 GTSNPN, CDR2 SVGIG (reference sequence). Trimming left V 5 bases short and J 5 bases short, with 18 bases between. The CDR3 spans 14 residues. The CDR3 DNA is TGTGCCTGGGGTCTACGACGCGGTTTAACTGAAGCTTTCTTT. It is translated as CAWGLRRGLTEAFF. Supplemented by reference TRBV30 and TRBJ1-1, the full variable domain reads SQTIHQWPATLVQPVGSPLSLECTVEGTSNPNLYWYRQAAGRGLQLLFYSVGIGQISSEVPQNLSASRPQDRQFILSSKKLLLSDSGFYLCAWGLRRGLTEAFFGQGTRLTVV.

The rearrangement links TRBV30 to TRBJ1-1; D gene ambiguous. CDR1 is GTSNPN and CDR2 is SVGIG in the germline V gene (reference sequence). The CDR3 totals 12 residues. Between the trimmed V and J ends, which lost 2 bases and 2 bases, there was a span of 6 bases. CDR3 DNA sequence: TGTGCCTGGAGTTGGAGAAACACTGAAGCTTTCTTT. It yields the protein CAWSWRNTEAFF. Full variable domain (rest looked up from reference TRBV30 and TRBJ1-1): SQTIHQWPATLVQPVGSPLSLECTVEGTSNPNLYWYRQAAGRGLQLLFYSVGIGQISSEVPQNLSASRPQDRQFILSSKKLLLSDSGFYLCAWSWRNTEAFFGQGTRLTVV.

This clone was observed a single time. The chain couples TRBV25-1 to TRBJ2-1; 13 bases are shared with TRBD2. V shed 3 bases and J 13 bases; nucleotides not matched to a gene: 12. Per germline, CDR1 MGHDK and CDR2 SYGVNS. The CDR3 loop spans 16 amino acids. CDR3 nucleotides: TGTGCCAGCAGTGACCCCGCACTAGCGGGAGGGCACGTACAGTTCTTC. Its translation is CASSDPALAGGHVQFF. Variable domain in full (rest from reference TRBV25-1 and TRBJ2-1): EADIYQTPRYLVIGTGKKITLECSQTMGHDKMYWYQQDPGMELHLIHYSYGVNSTEKGDLSSESTVSRIRTEHFPLTLESARPSHTSQYLCASSDPALAGGHVQFFGPGTRLTVL.

The gene calls are TRBV4-1 and TRBJ1-2; 10 bases map to TRBD1. Germline values: CDR1 MGHRA, CDR2 YSYEKL. The CDR3 covers 15 residues. Trimming cost V 4 bases and J 8 bases; bases outside gene matches: 10. CDR3 protein: CASSPLTGGALGYTF. Written as DNA, the CDR3 is TGCGCCAGCAGCCCACTGACAGGGGGCGCGTTAGGCTACACCTTC.